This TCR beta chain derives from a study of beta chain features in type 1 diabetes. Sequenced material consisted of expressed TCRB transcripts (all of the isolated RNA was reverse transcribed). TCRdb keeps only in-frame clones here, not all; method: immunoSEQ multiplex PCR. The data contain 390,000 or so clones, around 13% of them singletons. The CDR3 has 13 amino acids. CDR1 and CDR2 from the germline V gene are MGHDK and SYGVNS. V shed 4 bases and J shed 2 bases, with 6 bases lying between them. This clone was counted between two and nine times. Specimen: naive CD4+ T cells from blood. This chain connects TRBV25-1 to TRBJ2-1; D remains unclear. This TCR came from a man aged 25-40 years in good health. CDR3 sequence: CASSGKAYNEQFF. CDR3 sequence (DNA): TGTGCCAGCAGTGGTAAAGCCTACAATGAGCAGTTCTTC. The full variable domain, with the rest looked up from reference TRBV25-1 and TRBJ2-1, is EADIYQTPRYLVIGTGKKITLECSQTMGHDKMYWYQQDPGMELHLIHYSYGVNSTEKGDLSSESTVSRIRTEHFPLTLESARPSHTSQYLCASSGKAYNEQFFGPGTRLTVL.